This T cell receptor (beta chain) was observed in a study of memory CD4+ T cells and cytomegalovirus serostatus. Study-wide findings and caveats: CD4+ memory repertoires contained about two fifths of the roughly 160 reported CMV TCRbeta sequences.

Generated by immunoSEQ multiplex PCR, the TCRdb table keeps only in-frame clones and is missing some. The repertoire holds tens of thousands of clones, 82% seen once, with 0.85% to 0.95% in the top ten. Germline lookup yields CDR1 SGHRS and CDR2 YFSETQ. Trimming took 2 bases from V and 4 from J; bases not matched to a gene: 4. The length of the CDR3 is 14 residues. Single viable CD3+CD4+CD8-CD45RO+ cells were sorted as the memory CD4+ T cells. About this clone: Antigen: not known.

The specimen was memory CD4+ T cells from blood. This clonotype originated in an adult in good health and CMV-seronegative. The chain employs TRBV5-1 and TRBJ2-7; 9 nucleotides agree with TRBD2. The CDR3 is CASSLGSGRYEQYF. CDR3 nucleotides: TGCGCCAGCAGCTTAGGTAGCGGGAGATACGAGCAGTACTTC.